A selection of T cell receptor beta chains follows, all from one sample in a study of T cells expressing NK-cell markers. No DNA is given; TCRdb re-called the 5' RACE reads and lists each CDR3 protein once. The sample totals around 550,000 distinct CDR3 sequences. Sequencing used blood T cells: a sorted CD56 or NKG2C T cell subset, CD4+ or CD8+ T cells, or bulk PBMC T cells (not recorded which). The source of these receptors is a young man in good health. Both conserved end residues are part of each CDR3.

>TRBJ2-7|TRBV4-3
CASSQGGQGPYEQYF
>TRBJ1-5|TRBV20-1
CSARPGAIWAQHF
>TRBJ2-3|TRBV29-1
CSVAPGVGDTQYF
>TRBJ2-7|TRBV11-1
CASSSGTGGRIYEQYF
>TRBJ2-5|TRBV12-3/TRBV12-4
CASRRGLAVQETQYF
>TRBJ2-3|TRBV20-1
CSARGLGVGTQYF
>TRBJ1-1|TRBV6-5
CASRFTGVNTEAFF
>TRBJ2-7|TRBV2
CASSAGTQHYEQYF
>TRBJ2-3|TRBV2
CARTGPTDTQYF
>TRBJ2-2|TRBV18
CASSRGTGETGELFF
>TRBJ2-1|TRBV24-1
CATSDPTGGLNEQFF
>TRBJ1-5|TRBV10-3
CAISGGMGPQHF
>TRBJ2-1|TRBV7-9
CASSPGAQAYNEQFF
>TRBJ2-1|TRBV20-1
CSASLSGGRMGEQFF
>TRBJ2-3|TRBV20-1
CSARTHGRASDTQYF
>TRBJ2-5|TRBV12-3/TRBV12-4
CASGQYQETQYF
>TRBJ2-1|TRBV4-1
CASSQPRTSRSIEQFF
>TRBJ2-1|TRBV10-3
CAISESEGVPNNEQFF
>TRBJ2-1|TRBV7-9
CASSLASGILNEQFF
>TRBJ2-7|TRBV5-1
CASSPGTSGDEQYF
>TRBJ2-7|TRBV20-1
CSARDRAGATYEQYF
>TRBJ2-5|TRBV30
CAWSVLGARETQYF
>TRBJ1-2|TRBV29-1
CSVATVASGNYGYTF
>TRBJ2-1|TRBV2
CASGLVDEQFF
>TRBJ1-4|TRBV6-5
CASSRSRVSNEKLFF
>TRBJ2-7|TRBV10-3
CAISFGLAAHEQYF
>TRBJ2-7|TRBV5-1
CASSLGGSSYEQYF
>TRBJ2-1|TRBV6-5
CASSSVTPPGYNEQFF
>TRBJ2-7|TRBV7-9
CASSPTQGPQYEQYF
>TRBJ2-3|TRBV6-1
CASSDPIRGDTQYF
>TRBJ2-3|TRBV20-1
CSARRGGRKHSTDTQYF
>TRBJ2-5|TRBV6-1
CASSEDLRQLRETQYF
>TRBJ1-2|TRBV7-2
CASSLSPGPWGGYTF
>TRBJ2-7|TRBV18
CASSPPTGEVYEQYF
>TRBJ1-1|TRBV5-1
CASSFWGQTNTEAFF
>TRBJ2-1|TRBV5-1
CASSLPGVGYNEQFF
>TRBJ2-1|TRBV12-3/TRBV12-4
CASSLAGDRVLNEQFF
>TRBJ2-5|TRBV12-3/TRBV12-4
CASSAGLAGETQYF
>TRBJ2-1|TRBV25-1
CASSSGPKREGAFF
>TRBJ2-3|TRBV29-1
CSVEGGTDTQYF
>TRBJ2-5|TRBV20-1
CSAHSGRLIQETQYF
>TRBJ2-5|TRBV5-1
CASSLYAAEQETQYF
>TRBJ2-3|TRBV20-1
CSASSPTPDTQYF
>TRBJ2-3|TRBV5-1
CASSLAGAGGPGYTQYF
>TRBJ1-1|TRBV5-6
CASSSPGWAEAFF
>TRBJ1-1|TRBV29-1
CSVEDHWTVNTEAFF
>TRBJ2-2|TRBV30
CAWSYMNTGELFF
>TRBJ2-5|TRBV6-1
CASSAPRTSGSTETQYF
>TRBJ1-6|TRBV20-1
CSATYPPNSPLHF
>TRBJ2-3|TRBV25-1
CASSEYAAGANTDTQYF
>TRBJ2-7|TRBV11-2
CASSSLTGQGAYEQYF
>TRBJ1-1|TRBV7-2
CASSATPTGVRTEAFF
>TRBJ2-5|TRBV20-1
CSASTNLGETQYF
>TRBJ2-7|TRBV4-3
CASSQVGGTAEQYF